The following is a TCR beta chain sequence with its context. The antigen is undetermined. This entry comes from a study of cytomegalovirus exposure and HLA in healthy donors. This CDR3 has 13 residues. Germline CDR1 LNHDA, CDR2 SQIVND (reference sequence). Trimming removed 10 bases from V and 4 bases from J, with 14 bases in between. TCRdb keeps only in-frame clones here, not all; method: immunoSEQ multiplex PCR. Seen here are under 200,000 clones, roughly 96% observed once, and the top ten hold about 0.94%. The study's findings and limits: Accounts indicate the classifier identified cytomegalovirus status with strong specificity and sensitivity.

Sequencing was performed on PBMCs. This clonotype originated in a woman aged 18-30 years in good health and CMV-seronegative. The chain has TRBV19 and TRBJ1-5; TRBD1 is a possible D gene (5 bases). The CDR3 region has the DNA TGTGCCACTACGGGACTGCCTAATCAGCCCCAGCATTTT. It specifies CATTGLPNQPQHF.